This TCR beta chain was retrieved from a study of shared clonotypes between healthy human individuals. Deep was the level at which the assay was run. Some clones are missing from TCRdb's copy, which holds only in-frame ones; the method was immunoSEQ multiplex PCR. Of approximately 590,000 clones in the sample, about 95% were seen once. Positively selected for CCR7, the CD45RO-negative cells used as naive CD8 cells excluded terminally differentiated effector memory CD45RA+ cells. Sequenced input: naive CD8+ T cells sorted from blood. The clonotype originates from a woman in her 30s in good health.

The CDR3 is CASSIGRLNTEAFF. The CDR3 DNA reads as TGTGCCAGCAGCATCGGTCGGCTGAACACTGAAGCTTTCTTT. J is TRBJ1-1 and V is TRBV11-2; no clear D gene. V lost 5 bases and J 0 bases, leaving 10 bases between the germline ends. Germline-derived CDR1 and CDR2 are SGHAT and FQNNGV. The CDR3 is 14 residues long.